Only one count was recorded for the clone carrying this TCR beta chain. These data are taken from a study of blood T cell repertoires in COVID-19. The CDR3 is 15 residues long. The V end was cut by 1 base, the J end by 6 bases, with 13 bases between. Germline CDR1 and CDR2: SGHVS and FNYEAQ. Measured with immunoSEQ multiplex PCR; TCRdb has only the in-frame clones, and not every one. The sample contains roughly 300,000 clones, 80% to 95% of which appear only once. The rearrangement links TRBV7-6 to TRBJ1-5; D possibly corresponds to TRBD1 (5 bases). Sequencing was carried out using peripheral blood. The sequence was collected from a woman aged 30 to 39 with COVID-19, enrolled during active disease. CDR3: CASSLGIQGTQPQHF. The CDR3 nucleotides read TGTGCCAGCAGCTTAGGAATCCAGGGAACTCAGCCCCAGCATTTT.